Listed below are T cell receptor beta chains from one sample, sequenced in a study of cytotoxic CD8 clonotypes in ibrutinib-treated CLL. Generated by immunoSEQ multiplex PCR, the TCRdb table keeps only in-frame clones and is missing some. This repertoire shows 200,000 to 250,000 clones, nearly 80% found once; its top ten account for 11%. The source was PBMCs, collected after 12 months of ibrutinib treatment. These receptors all stem from a human donor with chronic lymphocytic leukemia. CDR3s include the opening cysteine and the closing phenylalanine or tryptophan. Fields, in order: V gene, CDR3 protein.

v_call: TRBV5-1; cdr3_aa: CASSWDFYNEQFF
v_call: TRBV12-5; cdr3_aa: CASGFRAGEAGELFF
v_call: TRBV2; cdr3_aa: CASRFGRGQAYEQYF
v_call: TRBV7-9; cdr3_aa: CASSSQGGTYGYTF
v_call: TRBV6-1; cdr3_aa: CASSWTGMSYEQYF
v_call: TRBV5-4; cdr3_aa: CASSSQQGTVGTEAFF
v_call: TRBV21-1; cdr3_aa: CASSNAQTRTSTDTQYF
v_call: TRBV4-1; cdr3_aa: CASSRGLGIYEQYF
v_call: TRBV5-1; cdr3_aa: CASSTGDRAADTQYF
v_call: TRBV7-3; cdr3_aa: CASSPHPGGLTSGVFREQFF
v_call: TRBV7-9; cdr3_aa: CASSLESGTEAFF
v_call: TRBV6-5; cdr3_aa: CASSPSGAAGEQFF
v_call: TRBV5-1; cdr3_aa: CASSLTGVGNEQFF
v_call: TRBV19; cdr3_aa: CASSAWRGNVKVLNQPQHF
v_call: TRBV9; cdr3_aa: CASSVELLGELFF
v_call: TRBV5-1; cdr3_aa: CASSLEGGQETQYF
v_call: TRBV11-2; cdr3_aa: CASSFERYTDTQYF
v_call: TRBV27; cdr3_aa: CASSPWDRGDYGYTF
v_call: TRBV7-2; cdr3_aa: CASSSRDTFYEQYF
v_call: TRBV5-6; cdr3_aa: CASSFGLGLNSPLHF
v_call: TRBV11-2; cdr3_aa: CASSYQSDYEQYF
v_call: TRBV9; cdr3_aa: CASSGAGDGEKLFF
v_call: TRBV4-1; cdr3_aa: CASSRRGGVNTEAFF
v_call: TRBV6-1; cdr3_aa: CATGTDGSKQYF
v_call: TRBV10-3; cdr3_aa: CAISESRGIEQYF
v_call: TRBV6-5; cdr3_aa: CASSGSQGGNTIYF
v_call: TRBV4-1; cdr3_aa: CASSRYGVLNYNEQFF
v_call: TRBV6-1; cdr3_aa: CASSERGAYEQYF
v_call: TRBV5-1; cdr3_aa: CASSLSGWGGPGELFF
v_call: TRBV29-1; cdr3_aa: CSVEDRGAGYEQYF
v_call: TRBV19; cdr3_aa: CASSGKALNTEAFF
v_call: TRBV5-1; cdr3_aa: CASSPSSGRSTYEQYF
v_call: TRBV18; cdr3_aa: CASSLDRVFSYEQYF
v_call: TRBV4-1; cdr3_aa: CASSQEAGGGPTDTQYF
v_call: TRBV2; cdr3_aa: CASSEAQIARDEQFF
v_call: TRBV6-6; cdr3_aa: CASSEDRGKETQYF
v_call: TRBV25-1; cdr3_aa: CASSGVDSNQPQHF
v_call: TRBV19; cdr3_aa: CASSIVPSAKNIQYF
v_call: TRBV6-1; cdr3_aa: CASRGSGTGYEQYF
v_call: TRBV27; cdr3_aa: CASSPFGPPGELFF
v_call: TRBV27; cdr3_aa: CASSPTASREQYF
v_call: TRBV27; cdr3_aa: CASSTYREPTYEQYF
v_call: TRBV10-3; cdr3_aa: CAISTGQNYEQYF
v_call: TRBV19; cdr3_aa: CASSIVGGSNQPQHF
v_call: TRBV6-1; cdr3_aa: CASSLARTGDYGYTF
v_call: TRBV13; cdr3_aa: CASRRQGVDIQYF
v_call: TRBV19; cdr3_aa: CASTRTGSIYEQFF
v_call: TRBV7-2; cdr3_aa: CASSLGTDTQYF
v_call: TRBV19; cdr3_aa: CASSPQDRGNQPQHF
v_call: TRBV7-9; cdr3_aa: CASSNGGGATGELFF
v_call: TRBV2; cdr3_aa: CASQRDREDTQYF
v_call: TRBV4-1; cdr3_aa: CASSLLGNRNNTEAFF
v_call: TRBV28; cdr3_aa: CASSWAGLFGITEAFF
v_call: TRBV6-1; cdr3_aa: CASSVETGGNNFNQPQHF
v_call: TRBV30; cdr3_aa: CAWSLISYNSPLHF